The clone carrying this TCR beta chain was seen a single time. Its antigen is not identified. Time point reported: naive CD8 control sorted from an acute-time-point sample. A positive HCV RNA or antibody test following a negative test within 24 weeks defined acute primary infection. These data belong to a study of CD8 T cells in acute hepatitis C reinfection. Study-wide points: Differing sequencing approaches may have limited exact matches to other epitopes. Only TCRbeta was bulk sequenced, so alphabeta pairing is unknown.

Profiling relied on immunoSEQ multiplex PCR, and the TCRdb table lists in-frame clones only, not all of them. The sample shows tens of thousands of clones, approximately 87% of them seen only once. This clonotype was obtained from a man aged 25 to 45 with chronic hepatitis C. Input material: naive CD8+ T cells from PBMCs.

CDR3 coding DNA: TGTGCCAGTAGTTTAGCGGGGGACAATGAGCAGTTCTTC. It yields the protein CASSLAGDNEQFF. This chain links TRBV19 with TRBJ2-1; TRBD2 matches at 9 bases. V dropped 5 bases and J dropped 5; count of bases not matched to a gene: 1. This CDR3 spans 13 amino acids. CDR1 is LNHDA, CDR2 SQIVND, per germline (reference sequence).